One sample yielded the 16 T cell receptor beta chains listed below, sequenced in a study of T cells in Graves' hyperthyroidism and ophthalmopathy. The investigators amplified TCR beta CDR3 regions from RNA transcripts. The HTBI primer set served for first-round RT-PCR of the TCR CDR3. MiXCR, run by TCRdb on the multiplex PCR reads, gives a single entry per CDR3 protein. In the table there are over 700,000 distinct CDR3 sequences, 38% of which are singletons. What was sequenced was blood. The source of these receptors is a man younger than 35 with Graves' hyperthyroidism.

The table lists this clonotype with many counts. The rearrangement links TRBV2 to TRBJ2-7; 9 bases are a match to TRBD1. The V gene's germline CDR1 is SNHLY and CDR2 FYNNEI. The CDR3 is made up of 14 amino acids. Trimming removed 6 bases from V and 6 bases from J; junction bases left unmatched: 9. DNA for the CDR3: TGTGCCAGCAGCCCGGACAGGGGTCCGCGCGAGCAGTACTTC. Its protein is CASSPDRGPREQYF.

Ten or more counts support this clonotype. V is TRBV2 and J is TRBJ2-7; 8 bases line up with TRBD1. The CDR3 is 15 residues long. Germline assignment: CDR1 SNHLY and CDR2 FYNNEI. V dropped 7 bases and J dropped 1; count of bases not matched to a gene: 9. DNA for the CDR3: TGTGCCAGCACAAAACAGGGGGGATCATCCTACGAGCAGTACTTC. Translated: CASTKQGGSSYEQYF.

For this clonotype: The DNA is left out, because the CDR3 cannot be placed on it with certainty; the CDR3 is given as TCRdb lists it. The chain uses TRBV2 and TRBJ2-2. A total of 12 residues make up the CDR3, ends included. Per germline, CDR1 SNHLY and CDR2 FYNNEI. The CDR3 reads CASSENPGSCFF.

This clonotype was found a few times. The DNA of the CDR3 is TGCAGTGCTAGGACTAGCGGGGGGGCCTTTACTTACTTC. It yields the protein CSARTSGGAFTYF. The chain links TRBV20-1 to TRBJ2-7; 14 nucleotides agree with TRBD2. Germline V CDR1 and CDR2: DFQATT, SNEGSKA (reference sequence). After removal of 3 bases from V and 13 bases from J, the junction contained 8 bases not matched to a gene. The CDR3 runs to 13 residues.

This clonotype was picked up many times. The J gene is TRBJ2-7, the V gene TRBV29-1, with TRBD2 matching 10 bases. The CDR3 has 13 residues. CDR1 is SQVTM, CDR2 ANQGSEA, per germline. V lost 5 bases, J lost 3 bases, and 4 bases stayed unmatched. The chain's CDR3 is CSVRLAGDYEQYF. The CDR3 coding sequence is TGCAGCGTTCGGCTAGCGGGAGACTACGAGCAGTACTTC.

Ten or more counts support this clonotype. CDR3 bases: TGCAGTGCCGCTTACGAGGGGGCAACTGAAGCTTTCTTT. Amino acids: CSAAYEGATEAFF. This chain connects TRBV20-1 to TRBJ1-1; TRBD1 matches 7 bases. The CDR3 extends over 13 amino acids. V dropped 6 bases and J dropped 5; count of bases not matched to a gene: 9. Germline V gene sequence: CDR1 DFQATT, CDR2 SNEGSKA (reference sequence).

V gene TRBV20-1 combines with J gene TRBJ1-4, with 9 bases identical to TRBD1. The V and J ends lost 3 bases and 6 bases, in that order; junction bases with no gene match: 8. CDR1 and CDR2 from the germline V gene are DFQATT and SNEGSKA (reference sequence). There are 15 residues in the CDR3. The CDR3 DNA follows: TGCAGTGCTAGTAGCACCGGGACAGGGTATGAAAAACTGTTTTTT. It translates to CSASSTGTGYEKLFF.

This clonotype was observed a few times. The CDR3 DNA reads TGTGCCAGCAGGGGTTGGAAGGGGAGTCAGCCCCAGCATTTT. Residues: CASRGWKGSQPQHF. The chain joins TRBV10-3 to TRBJ1-5; maybe TRBD1 (6 bases). Trimming pared 10 bases from V and 6 bases from J, leaving 19 bases between. The germline gives CDR1 ENHRY, CDR2 SYGVKD. This CDR3 spans 14 amino acids.

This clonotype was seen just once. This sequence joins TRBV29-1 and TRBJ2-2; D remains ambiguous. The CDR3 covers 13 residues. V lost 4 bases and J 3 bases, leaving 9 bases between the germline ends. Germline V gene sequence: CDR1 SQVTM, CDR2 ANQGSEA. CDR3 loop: CSVVYEDTGELFF. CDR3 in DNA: TGCAGCGTTGTTTACGAGGACACCGGGGAGCTGTTTTTT.

The CDR3 here is CAISWEVGELFF. In DNA form, the CDR3 reads TGTGCCATCAGCTGGGAGGTCGGGGAGCTGTTTTTT. The chain is built from TRBV10-3 and TRBJ2-2; D may be TRBD2 (6 bases). Trimming took off 6 bases at V and 7 bases at J, with 9 bases between the two ends. Germline CDR1 reads ENHRY; CDR2 reads SYGVKD. The CDR3 extends over 12 amino acids.

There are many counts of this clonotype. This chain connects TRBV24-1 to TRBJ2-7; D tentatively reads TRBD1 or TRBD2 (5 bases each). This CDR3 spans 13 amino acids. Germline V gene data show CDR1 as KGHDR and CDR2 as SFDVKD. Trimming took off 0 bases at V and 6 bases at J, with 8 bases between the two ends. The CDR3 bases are TGTGCCACCAGTGATTTGCGGGGCGGCGAGCAGTACTTC. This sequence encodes CATSDLRGGEQYF.

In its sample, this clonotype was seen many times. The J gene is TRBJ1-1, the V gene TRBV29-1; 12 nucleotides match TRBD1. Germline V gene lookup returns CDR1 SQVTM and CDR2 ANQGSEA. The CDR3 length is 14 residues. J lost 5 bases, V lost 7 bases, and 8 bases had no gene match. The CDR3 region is CSALGQGAGTEAFF. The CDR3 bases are TGCAGCGCCCTGGGACAGGGGGCGGGTACTGAAGCTTTCTTT. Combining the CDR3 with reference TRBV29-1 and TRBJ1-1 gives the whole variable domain SAVISQKPSRDICQRGTSLTIQCQVDSQVTMMFWYRQQPGQSLTLIATANQGSEATYESGFVIDKFPISRPNLTFSTLTVSNMSPEDSSIYLCSALGQGAGTEAFFGQGTRLTVV.

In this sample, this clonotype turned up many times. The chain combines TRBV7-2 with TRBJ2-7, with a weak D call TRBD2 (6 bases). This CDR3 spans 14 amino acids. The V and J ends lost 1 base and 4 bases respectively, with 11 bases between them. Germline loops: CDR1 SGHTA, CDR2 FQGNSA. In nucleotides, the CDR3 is TGTGCCAGCAGCTTAGGGGTTGCGGGATACGAGCAGTACTTC. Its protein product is CASSLGVAGYEQYF.

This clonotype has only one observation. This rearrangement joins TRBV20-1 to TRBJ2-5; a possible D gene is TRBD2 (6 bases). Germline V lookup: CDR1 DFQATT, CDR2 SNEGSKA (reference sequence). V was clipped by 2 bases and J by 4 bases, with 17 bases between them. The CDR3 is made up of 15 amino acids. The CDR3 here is CSARPTGTSTETQYF. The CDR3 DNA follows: TGCAGTGCTAGACCGACCGGGACTTCCACAGAGACCCAGTACTTC.

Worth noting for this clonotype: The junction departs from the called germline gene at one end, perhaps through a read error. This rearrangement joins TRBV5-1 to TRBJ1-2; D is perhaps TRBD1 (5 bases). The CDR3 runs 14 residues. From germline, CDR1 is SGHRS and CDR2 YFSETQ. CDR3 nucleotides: TGTGCCAGCAGCCCGGAGCCCGGGGGGGATGGCTACACCTTC. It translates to CASSPEPGGDGYTF.

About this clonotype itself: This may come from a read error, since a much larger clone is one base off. The CDR3 sequence: CAPAGAYGYTF. The CDR3 coding sequence is TGTGCCCCGGCGGGGGCTTATGGCTACACCTTC. The rearrangement links TRBV15 to TRBJ1-2, with D possibly being TRBD1 (6 bases). The germline CDR1 and CDR2 sequences are LNHNV and YYDKDF (reference sequence). The CDR3 has 11 amino acids. The V end was cut by 11 bases, the J end by 5 bases, with 12 bases between.